The 16 T cell receptor beta chains below come from one sample, sequenced in a study of blood T cell repertoires in COVID-19. Sequenced by immunoSEQ multiplex PCR; TCRdb stores in-frame clones only, minus some. The sample lists about 400,000 clones, roughly 88% occurring once. The specimen was PBMCs or T cells enriched from blood (not recorded which). All receptors derive from a woman aged 25 to 39 with acute COVID-19.

This chain connects TRBV15 to TRBJ1-4, with D possibly TRBD1 on 6 matching bases. From germline, CDR1 is LNHNV and CDR2 YYDKDF (reference sequence). V lost 1 base and J 7 bases, leaving 13 bases between the germline ends. This CDR3 is built from 15 residues. CDR3 coding DNA: TGTGCCACCAGCAGAGCCTTGGGGGCGGGTGAAAAACTGTTTTTT. Translated, it gives CATSRALGAGEKLFF.

V usage is TRBV4-1 and J usage is TRBJ1-1; D is possibly TRBD1 (5 bases). V lost 1 base and J 4 bases, leaving 10 bases between the germline ends. This CDR3 spans 14 amino acids. Germline V gene data show CDR1 as MGHRA and CDR2 as YSYEKL. CDR3 DNA: TGCGCCAGCAGCCAAGCTGGGGCCTTCACTGAAGCTTTCTTT. This gives the protein CASSQAGAFTEAFF.

The genes are TRBV5-1 and TRBJ2-3; possibly TRBD2 for D (6 bases). The V end was cut by 0 bases, the J end by 2 bases, with 16 bases between. Germline lookup yields CDR1 SGHRS and CDR2 YFSETQ. The CDR3 has 17 residues. The CDR3 DNA reads TGCGCCAGCAGCTTGGACCTTGGAGGGCCGAACACAGATACGCAGTATTTT. This encodes CASSLDLGGPNTDTQYF.

This sequence joins TRBV4-2 and TRBJ1-2; the D is unclear. Germline values: CDR1 LGHNA, CDR2 YNFKEQ. Trimming shortened V by 0 bases and J by 4 bases, and 15 bases separated the two germline ends. The CDR3 length is 16 residues. This CDR3 reads CASSQDKRGGGYGYTF. Here the CDR3 DNA reads TGTGCCAGCAGCCAAGATAAACGGGGAGGAGGCTATGGCTACACCTTC.

This chain joins TRBV28 and TRBJ2-1, with 8 bases lining up with TRBD1. From germline, CDR1 is MDHEN and CDR2 SYDVKM. The CDR3 runs to 13 residues. With 10 bases clipped from V and 3 bases from J, the junction kept 5 bases outside the gene matches. The CDR3 loop is CAIAGTGYNEQFF. The CDR3 nucleotides read TGTGCCATCGCCGGGACAGGCTACAATGAGCAGTTCTTC.

This clone was detected once. CDR3 residues: CASSTDAGSREQYF. The CDR3 nucleotides are TGTGCCAGTAGTACCGACGCGGGGTCTCGCGAGCAGTACTTC. V gene TRBV19 combines with J gene TRBJ2-7; the D gene is possibly TRBD2 (6 bases). CDR3 length: 14 amino acids. V was shortened by 4 bases and J by 6 bases, with 16 bases between the two germline ends. Germline V gene sequence: CDR1 LNHDA, CDR2 SQIVND (reference sequence).

A few counts support this clone. V is TRBV11-2 and J is TRBJ1-6; no firm D call. The V end lost 5 bases, the J end lost 7 bases, and 15 bases lay between the germline ends. The CDR3 contains 15 residues. Germline V gene sequence: CDR1 SGHAT, CDR2 FQNNGV. Written as DNA, the CDR3 is TGTGCCAGCAGCCCCCCGGGGTCGGGGAATTCACCCCTCCACTTT. Residues: CASSPPGSGNSPLHF.

V usage is TRBV6-5 and J usage is TRBJ1-2; TRBD1 is a possible D gene (6 bases). Germline values: CDR1 MNHEY, CDR2 SVGAGI. V was clipped by 2 bases and J by 5 bases, with 9 bases between them. CDR3 length: 13 residues. CDR3 DNA sequence: TGTGCCAGCAGTTACCCGGGACAATATGGCTACACCTTC. Its translation is CASSYPGQYGYTF.

The chain carries TRBV18 and TRBJ1-1; 11 nucleotides align to TRBD1. The CDR3 extends over 18 amino acids. CDR1 and CDR2 from the germline V gene are KGHSH and LQKENI. Trimming took 0 bases from V and 1 from J; bases not matched to a gene: 7. CDR3 bases: TGTGCCAGCTCACCACCGGCCGGGACAGGGGGATCGAACACTGAAGCTTTCTTT. Encoded protein: CASSPPAGTGGSNTEAFF.

This clone has only one observation. The genes are TRBV30 and TRBJ1-4; D gene unclear. V lost 4 bases and J lost 8, with 17 bases in between. There are 14 residues in the CDR3. Germline V gene lookup returns CDR1 GTSNPN and CDR2 SVGIG (reference sequence). CDR3 nucleotides: TGTGCCTGGACCGGTTTAGGCGCGAGGGAAAAACTGTTTTTT. It specifies CAWTGLGAREKLFF. Drawing the rest from reference TRBV30 and TRBJ1-4, the complete variable domain is SQTIHQWPATLVQPVGSPLSLECTVEGTSNPNLYWYRQAAGRGLQLLFYSVGIGQISSEVPQNLSASRPQDRQFILSSKKLLLSDSGFYLCAWTGLGAREKLFFGSGTQLSVL.

In nucleotides, the CDR3 is TGCGCCAGCAGCCAAGACTCGACAGGGCGGCGTCAGCCCCAGCATTTT. Translated: CASSQDSTGRRQPQHF. The chain is built from TRBV4-1 and TRBJ1-5; 7 positions agree with TRBD1. From germline, CDR1 is MGHRA and CDR2 YSYEKL. CDR3 length: 16 amino acids. The V segment lost 0 bases and the J segment 6 bases; nucleotides outside the gene matches: 8.

The J gene is TRBJ1-5, the V gene TRBV25-1; D gene ambiguous. The germline V gene encodes CDR1 MGHDK and CDR2 SYGVNS. V was trimmed by 4 bases and J by 3 bases, leaving 7 bases between them. The CDR3 spans 13 residues. The CDR3 spells CASSVSDNQPQHF. The CDR3 DNA follows: TGTGCCAGCAGTGTGAGTGACAATCAGCCCCAGCATTTT.

The rearrangement links TRBV6-6 to TRBJ1-2; D uncertain. From germline, CDR1 is MNHNY and CDR2 SVGAGI (reference sequence). This CDR3 is built from 13 residues. With 5 bases removed from V and 6 bases from J, the gap between germline ends came to 13 bases. The chain's CDR3 is CASSRRGLDGYTF. The CDR3, as DNA: TGTGCCAGCAGTCGACGTGGGCTCGATGGCTACACCTTC.

There are a few counts of this clone. The J gene is TRBJ1-4, the V gene TRBV18; D ambiguous. Deletions cut 5 bases from V and 1 base from J, with 14 bases between. Germline loops: CDR1 KGHSH, CDR2 LQKENI. The CDR3 is 16 residues long. Here the CDR3 reads CASSAPGVGTNEKLFF. In nucleotides, the CDR3 is TGTGCCAGCTCAGCCCCCGGGGTCGGAACTAATGAAAAACTGTTTTTT.

This chain uses TRBV6-5 with TRBJ2-5; 8 bases match TRBD2. V trimming: 8 bases; J trimming: 5 bases; junction bases outside the gene matches: 10. There are 14 residues in the CDR3. CDR1 is MNHEY, CDR2 SVGAGI, per germline. The CDR3 here is CASLVAGGRETQYF. CDR3 bases: TGTGCCAGCCTGGTCGCGGGGGGTAGGGAGACCCAGTACTTC.

The chain has TRBV2 and TRBJ1-6, with TRBD1 identical over 7 bases. CDR3 length: 16 amino acids. Germline trimming cut 10 bases from V and 0 bases from J; bases unmatched to any gene: 9. Germline CDR1 and CDR2: SNHLY and FYNNEI. CDR3 residues: CAILRTGSSYNSPLHF. The CDR3 nucleotides read TGTGCCATCCTAAGGACAGGCAGCTCCTATAATTCACCCCTCCACTTT.